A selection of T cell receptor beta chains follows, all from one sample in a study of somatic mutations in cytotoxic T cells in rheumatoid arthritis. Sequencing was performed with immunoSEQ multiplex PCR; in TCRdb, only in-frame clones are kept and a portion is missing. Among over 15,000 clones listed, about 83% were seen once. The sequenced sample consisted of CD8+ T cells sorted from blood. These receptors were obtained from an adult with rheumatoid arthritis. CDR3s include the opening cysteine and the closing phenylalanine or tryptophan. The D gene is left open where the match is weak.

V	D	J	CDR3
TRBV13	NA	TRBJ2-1	CASSLVAMSGNEQFF
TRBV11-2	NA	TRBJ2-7	CASSLAGQRFSYEQYF
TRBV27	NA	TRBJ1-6	CASSTSVGTVFSPLHF
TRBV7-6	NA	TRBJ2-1	CASSSPAAYEQFF
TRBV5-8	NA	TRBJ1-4	CASSWKATNEKLFF
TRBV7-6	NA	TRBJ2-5	CASTTTGRETQYF
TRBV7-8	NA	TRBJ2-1	CASSLSPALQFNEQFF
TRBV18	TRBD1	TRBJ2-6	CASEGQGLSGANVLTF
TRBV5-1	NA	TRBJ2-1	CASSFWSSGDYYNEQFF
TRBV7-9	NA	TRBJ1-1	CASSLPLDLGAFF
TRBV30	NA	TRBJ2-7	CAWSGVSQAPYEQYF
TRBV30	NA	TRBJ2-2	CAWTLNTGELFF
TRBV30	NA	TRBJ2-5	CAWSVVTGFGETQYF
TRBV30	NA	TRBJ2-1	CAWSVGANYNEQFF
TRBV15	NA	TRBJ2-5	CATSRGRSGELETQYF
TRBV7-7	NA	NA	CASSSTFGGRDEQYF
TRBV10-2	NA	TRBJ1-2	CASSEGTGYTF
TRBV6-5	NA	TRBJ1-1	CASSRQGFNTEAFF
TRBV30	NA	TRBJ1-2	CARLSIPSRGTTGYGYTF
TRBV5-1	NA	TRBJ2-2	CASSPVPTDLVVHGELFF